The 5 T cell receptor beta chains listed next were all sequenced from one sample in a study of cytomegalovirus exposure and HLA in healthy donors. 60 Vbeta and 13 Jbeta primers were used in PCR. This table comes from immunoSEQ multiplex PCR, and its TCRdb copy is limited to in-frame clones, with some not included. This table lists approximately 110,000 clones. Sequenced input: PBMCs. Receptor source: a young man in good health and CMV-seronegative.

This rearrangement joins TRBV5-1 to TRBJ2-5, with 9 bases that match TRBD1. Trimming at V came to 0 bases and at J to 7 bases, leaving 7 bases not matched to a gene. CDR1 and CDR2 (germline): SGHRS, YFSETQ. The CDR3 consists of 15 residues. Here the CDR3 reads CASSLEPGQGGTQYF. The CDR3 nucleotides are TGCGCCAGCAGCTTGGAACCGGGACAGGGAGGGACCCAGTACTTC.

The rearrangement links TRBV10-3 to TRBJ2-3; 11 positions agree with TRBD2. This CDR3 has 15 amino acids. Germline loops: CDR1 ENHRY, CDR2 SYGVKD. J was trimmed by 6 bases and V by 2 bases; bases with no gene match: 4. In DNA form, the CDR3 reads TGTGCCATCAGTGAGGAAATAGCGGGAGGGGATACGCAGTATTTT. Translated: CAISEEIAGGDTQYF.

V is TRBV9 and J is TRBJ2-7; TRBD2 agrees at 8 bases. Germline-derived CDR1 and CDR2 are SGDLS and YYNGEE. This CDR3 has 15 residues. The ends lost 0 bases at V and 6 bases at J; junction bases unmatched: 8. CDR3 sequence reads: CASSVAASGPVEQYF. For the CDR3, the DNA is TGTGCCAGCAGCGTAGCGGCTAGCGGGCCTGTCGAGCAGTACTTC.

The CDR3 loop reads CASSLNGRGYEQFF. Written as DNA, the CDR3 is TGTGCCAGCAGCTTAAATGGTAGGGGCTATGAGCAGTTCTTC. The chain uses TRBV7-3 and TRBJ2-1; tentatively, D is TRBD1 (5 bases). The ends were cut back, 1 base at V and 8 bases at J, with 12 bases in the middle. Germline values: CDR1 SGHTA, CDR2 FQGTGA. This CDR3 spans 14 amino acids.

CDR3: CASSLRTGSKLFF. The CDR3 DNA reads as TGTGCCAGCAGCCTACGGACAGGCTCAAAACTGTTTTTT. The J gene is TRBJ1-4, the V gene TRBV7-8; 7 positions match TRBD1. The CDR3 covers 13 residues. The germline V gene has CDR1 SGHVS and CDR2 FQNEAQ. The trim removed 5 bases at V and 10 bases at J, leaving 7 bases unmatched.